This T cell receptor beta chain comes out of a study of identical twins. Study-wide results and caveats: Invariant MAIT and iNKT cells could partly confound zero-insertion analyses. Cross-sectional statistics, not tracking of the same donors, supported the conclusions. The study found that models underestimated out-of-frame TCR alpha sharing in monozygotic twins.

The table lists this clonotype with a few counts. As yet, its antigen is unknown. Unique molecular identifiers were present on the cDNA, and a universal primer site came from template switching. MiXCR, applied by TCRdb to the 5' RACE reads, yields one record per CDR3 protein. The sample holds about 530,000 distinct CDR3 sequences, more than 20% seen once. These records were also assigned to another study, of yellow fever vaccine responses in identical twins.

The receptor was isolated from a woman aged 18-29 years in good health. Sequenced material: CD4+ T cells sorted from blood.

CDR3 nucleotide sequence: TGTGCCAGCAGTTACTCAGGCCAGGAGACAGATACGCAGTATTTT. This gives the protein CASSYSGQETDTQYF. The rearrangement uses TRBV6-5 and TRBJ2-3, with no clear D. V was shortened by 0 bases and J by 3 bases, with 10 bases between the two germline ends. This CDR3 contains 15 residues. The germline V gene encodes CDR1 MNHEY and CDR2 SVGAGI.